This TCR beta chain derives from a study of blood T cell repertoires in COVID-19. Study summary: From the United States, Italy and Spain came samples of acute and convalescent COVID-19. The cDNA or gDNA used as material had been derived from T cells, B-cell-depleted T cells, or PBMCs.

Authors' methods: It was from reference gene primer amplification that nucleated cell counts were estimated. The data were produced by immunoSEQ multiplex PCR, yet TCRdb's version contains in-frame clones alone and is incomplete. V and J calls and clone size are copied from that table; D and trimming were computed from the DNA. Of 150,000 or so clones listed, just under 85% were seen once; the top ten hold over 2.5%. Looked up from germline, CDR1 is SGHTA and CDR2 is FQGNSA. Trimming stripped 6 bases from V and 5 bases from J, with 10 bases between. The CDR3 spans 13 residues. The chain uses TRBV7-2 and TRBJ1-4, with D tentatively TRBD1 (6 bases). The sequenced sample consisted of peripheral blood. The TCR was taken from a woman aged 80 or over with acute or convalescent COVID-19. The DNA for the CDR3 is TGTGCCAGCAGGCAGGGGTTCAATGAAAAACTGTTTTTT. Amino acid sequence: CASRQGFNEKLFF.